The T cell receptor (beta chain) described here comes from a study of shared clonotypes between healthy human individuals. Overall study results and limits: Only blood was sampled; tissue repertoires likely differ. Rarefaction showed sorted-subset sequencing was incomplete despite large depth.

Notes on this clone: Its antigen is not identified.

Donation came from healthy HIV-negative adults that had no recent acute infections or vaccinations. Assay execution took place at the deep level. Using immunoSEQ multiplex PCR, the repertoire was profiled, and TCRdb retains in-frame clones only, with some absent. Of about 1.5 million clones listed, approximately 98% are singletons. The receptor was derived from a man aged 25-40 years in good health. Sequencing was done on a sample of naive CD4+ T cells sorted from blood. Described subset: CD45RA+ positively selected.

Here the CDR3 DNA reads TGTGCCAGCAGTGAAGTGGGACTAGCGAGCACAGATACGCAGTATTTT. It is translated as CASSEVGLASTDTQYF. The rearrangement links TRBV2 to TRBJ2-3, with TRBD2 identical over 10 bases. Germline CDR1 SNHLY, CDR2 FYNNEI. This CDR3 comprises 16 residues. Trimming removed 1 base from V and 0 bases from J; junction bases left unmatched: 1.